This passage covers 24 T cell receptor beta chains from one sample sequenced in a study of cytomegalovirus exposure and HLA in healthy donors. The data were produced by immunoSEQ multiplex PCR, yet TCRdb's version contains in-frame clones alone and is incomplete. The data show 150,000 to 200,000 clones, with almost 85% seen just once and more than 8.5% held by the top ten. Sequencing input: PBMCs. The origin of the receptors is a man aged 25-45 years in good health and CMV-seropositive.

This chain joins TRBV5-1 and TRBJ1-4, with 7 bases that match TRBD1. The CDR3 extends over 15 amino acids. In germline, CDR1 is SGHRS, CDR2 YFSETQ. J was trimmed by 0 bases and V by 5 bases; bases with no gene match: 4. The CDR3 is CASRQTGATNEKLFF. CDR3 bases: TGCGCCAGCAGACAAACAGGGGCAACTAATGAAAAACTGTTTTTT.

The chain links TRBV7-3 to TRBJ2-1; D remains ambiguous. CDR1 and CDR2 from the germline V gene are SGHTA and FQGTGA. CDR3 length equals 17 residues. Trimming stripped 6 bases from V and 6 bases from J, with 24 bases between. The CDR3 spells CASSPTPRLKGGNEQFF. The CDR3 nucleotides read TGTGCCAGCAGTCCGACCCCTAGGCTCAAAGGCGGCAATGAGCAGTTCTTC.

This clone was observed a few times. This chain links TRBV2 with TRBJ2-2; possibly TRBD1 for D (6 bases). This CDR3 has 12 amino acids. Trimming shortened V by 5 bases and J by 7 bases, and 8 bases separated the two germline ends. CDR1 is SNHLY, CDR2 FYNNEI, per germline. The CDR3 protein is CASSPDSGELFF. The CDR3, as DNA: TGTGCCAGCAGTCCGGACAGCGGGGAGCTGTTTTTT. Full variable domain (outside the CDR3, taken from reference TRBV2 and TRBJ2-2): EPEVTQTPSHQVTQMGQEVILRCVPISNHLYFYWYRQILGQKVEFLVSFYNNEISEKSEIFDDQFSVERPDGSNFTLKIRSTKLEDSAMYFCASSPDSGELFFGEGSRLTVL.

This chain links TRBV6-5 with TRBJ2-3; D is perhaps TRBD2 (5 bases). Germline CDR1 MNHEY, CDR2 SVGAGI. This CDR3 has 13 residues. The V end lost 4 bases, the J end lost 3 bases, and 8 bases lay between the germline ends. The CDR3 protein is CASSSRETDTQYF. The CDR3 DNA sequence: TGTGCCAGCAGTTCTCGGGAAACAGATACGCAGTATTTT.

The CDR3 loop reads CASSERGTGYPPNEQYF. DNA of the CDR3: TGTGCCAGCAGTGAAAGGGGTACAGGCTACCCCCCAAACGAGCAGTACTTC. J is TRBJ2-7 and V is TRBV6-1, with D maybe TRBD1 (5 bases). Germline CDR1 is MNHNS and CDR2 is SASEGT. The V end was cut by 2 bases, the J end by 5 bases, with 22 bases between. This CDR3 comprises 17 residues.

The table lists this clone with a few counts. The V call is TRBV28, the J call TRBJ1-2; D possibly corresponds to TRBD1 (5 bases). Trimming removed 9 bases from V and 6 bases from J, with 14 bases in between. The germline gives CDR1 MDHEN, CDR2 SYDVKM. The CDR3 consists of 12 residues. CDR3 in amino acids: CASEQGWDGYTF. The CDR3 coding sequence is TGTGCCAGTGAGCAGGGCTGGGATGGCTACACCTTC.

The V and J genes are TRBV4-1 and TRBJ1-6, with TRBD1 as a possible D gene (5 bases). Germline-derived CDR1 and CDR2 are MGHRA and YSYEKL. The CDR3 extends over 14 amino acids. Trimming removed 6 bases from V and 5 bases from J, with 11 bases in between. The DNA for the CDR3 is TGCGCCAGCAGACTGACAGCTAATAATTCACCCCTCCACTTT. It yields the protein CASRLTANNSPLHF.

The rearrangement links TRBV11-2 to TRBJ2-2, with 7 bases fitting TRBD2. The CDR3 totals 15 residues. The V gene's germline CDR1 is SGHAT and CDR2 FQNNGV. Losses at the gene ends were 4 bases for V and 0 bases for J; bases not matched to a gene: 2. The CDR3 loop reads CASSWTRPNTGELFF. CDR3 coding DNA: TGTGCCAGCAGCTGGACTAGACCGAACACCGGGGAGCTGTTTTTT.

The rearrangement uses TRBV5-1 and TRBJ1-1, with TRBD1 identical over 8 bases. There are 15 residues in the CDR3. Germline assignment: CDR1 SGHRS and CDR2 YFSETQ. V lost 3 bases and J lost 5; bases outside the gene matches: 9. The CDR3 region is CASSSQRTGNTEAFF. The CDR3 region has the DNA TGCGCCAGCAGCTCACAACGGACAGGGAATACTGAAGCTTTCTTT.

The CDR3, as DNA: TGTGCCAGCAGTGGCCGAGATTACAATGAGCAGTTCTTC. Amino acids: CASSGRDYNEQFF. The V call is TRBV6-4, the J call TRBJ2-1; no clear D gene. The CDR3 spans 13 residues. Germline CDR1 is MRHNA and CDR2 is SNTAGT. V lost 4 bases and J lost 4, with 8 bases in between.

The chain is built from TRBV19 and TRBJ1-2; 7 bases agree with TRBD1. CDR1 and CDR2 from the germline V gene are LNHDA and SQIVND (reference sequence). V trimming: 6 bases; J trimming: 5 bases; junction bases outside the gene matches: 6. The CDR3 has 13 residues. DNA for the CDR3: TGTGCCAGTAGGACCGCACAGGGGTATGGCTACACCTTC. It encodes CASRTAQGYGYTF. The complete variable domain, with remaining parts taken from reference TRBV19 and TRBJ1-2, reads DGGITQSPKYLFRKEGQNVTLSCEQNLNHDAMYWYRQDPGQGLRLIYYSQIVNDFQKGDIAEGYSVSREKKESFPLTVTSAQKNPTAFYLCASRTAQGYGYTFGSGTRLTVV.

This chain connects TRBV9 to TRBJ2-7; maybe TRBD2 (6 bases). The ends were cut back, 0 bases at V and 4 bases at J, with 20 bases in the middle. Germline V gene data show CDR1 as SGDLS and CDR2 as YYNGEE. The CDR3 totals 17 residues. CDR3 in DNA: TGTGCCAGCAGCGTAGGGGACTGGAGCACTAAGGGGTACGAGCAGTACTTC. Its translation is CASSVGDWSTKGYEQYF.

The J gene is TRBJ2-3, the V gene TRBV5-1, with 14 bases matching TRBD2. V lost 4 bases, J lost 4 bases, and 8 bases stayed unmatched. This CDR3 spans 17 amino acids. Germline V gene lookup returns CDR1 SGHRS and CDR2 YFSETQ. For the CDR3, the DNA is TGCGCCAGCAGCGCAGGACTAGCGGGGGGCCGATCAGATACGCAGTATTTT. It encodes CASSAGLAGGRSDTQYF.

The gene calls are TRBV7-2 and TRBJ2-7; 10 nucleotides align to TRBD2. Trimming removed 2 bases from V and 3 bases from J; junction bases left unmatched: 1. The CDR3 runs 14 residues. From germline, CDR1 is SGHTA and CDR2 FQGNSA. DNA for the CDR3: TGTGCCAGCAGCTTAACTAGCGGGATCTACGAGCAGTACTTC. It codes for CASSLTSGIYEQYF. Full variable domain (missing parts from reference TRBV7-2 and TRBJ2-7): GAGVSQSPSNKVTEKGKDVELRCDPISGHTALYWYRQSLGQGLEFLIYFQGNSAPDKSGLPSDRFSAERTGGSVSTLTIQRTQQEDSAVYLCASSLTSGIYEQYFGPGTRLTVT.

This clone was seen ten or more times. The rearrangement uses TRBV11-1 and TRBJ2-7, with 11 bases identical to TRBD1. The V gene's germline CDR1 is SGHAT and CDR2 FQDESV (reference sequence). J lost 3 bases, V lost 5 bases, and 6 bases had no gene match. The CDR3 spans 15 residues. CDR3 loop: CASSHPGQGDYEQYF. In DNA, the CDR3 is TGTGCCAGCAGCCACCCGGGACAGGGGGACTACGAGCAGTACTTC.

In its sample, this clone was seen a few times. The gene calls are TRBV30 and TRBJ2-5; 8 bases map to TRBD1. The germline V gene has CDR1 GTSNPN and CDR2 SVGIG (reference sequence). Unmatched junction bases numbered 10, after V lost 1 base and J lost 0 bases. CDR3 size: 17 residues. Written as DNA, the CDR3 is TGTGCCTGGAGTGCGGAAATCAGGGGGCCATACCAAGAGACCCAGTACTTC. This codes for CAWSAEIRGPYQETQYF.

The V and J genes are TRBV11-2 and TRBJ2-7, with unresolved D. From germline, CDR1 is SGHAT and CDR2 FQNNGV. Trimming removed 0 bases from V and 3 bases from J, with 6 bases in between. This CDR3 spans 13 amino acids. Written as DNA, the CDR3 is TGTGCCAGCAGCTTAGATCGAGACTACGAGCAGTACTTC. Translated, it gives CASSLDRDYEQYF.

The V gene is TRBV18, the J gene TRBJ1-6; 9 bases are a match to TRBD1. The V gene end was trimmed by 3 bases and the J gene end by 6 bases; junction bases not matched to a gene: 3. This CDR3 has 15 residues. The germline CDR1 and CDR2 sequences are KGHSH and LQKENI. The chain's CDR3 is CASSPGQGGNSPLHF. The CDR3 nucleotides are TGTGCCAGCTCACCGGGACAGGGCGGTAATTCACCCCTCCACTTT.

At least ten counts were recorded for this clone. The CDR3 loop reads CASKAASGREQYF. The CDR3 nucleotides read TGTGCCAGTAAGGCGGCTAGCGGGAGAGAACAGTACTTC. This sequence joins TRBV19 and TRBJ2-7; 10 positions match TRBD2. This CDR3 has 13 residues. Losses at the gene ends were 7 bases for V and 10 bases for J; bases not matched to a gene: 10. Per the germline V gene, CDR1 is LNHDA and CDR2 is SQIVND (reference sequence).

The rearrangement uses TRBV7-3 and TRBJ2-1, with 10 bases aligning to TRBD2. This CDR3 region has 15 residues. Germline loops: CDR1 SGHTA, CDR2 FQGTGA. V trimming: 2 bases; J trimming: 6 bases; junction bases outside the gene matches: 4. In DNA form, the CDR3 reads TGTGCCAGCAGCTTAGAAGCGGGGGGGAGCAATGAGCAGTTCTTC. The encoded protein is CASSLEAGGSNEQFF.

In DNA form, the CDR3 reads TGTGCCAGCAGCGTAGCTGCGGGGGGAGTTCGCTATGGCTACACCTTC. This translates into CASSVAAGGVRYGYTF. This chain links TRBV9 with TRBJ1-2; D perhaps matches TRBD1 (5 bases). This CDR3 contains 16 residues. V was trimmed by 0 bases and J by 4 bases, leaving 16 bases between them. CDR1 SGDLS and CDR2 YYNGEE come from the germline V gene.

The V gene is TRBV6-5, the J gene TRBJ2-5; 10 bases agree with TRBD1. This CDR3 comprises 15 residues. The V segment lost 6 bases and the J segment 5 bases; nucleotides outside the gene matches: 9. Looked up from germline, CDR1 is MNHEY and CDR2 is SVGAGI. CDR3 region: CASRTKDRGQETQYF. The CDR3 DNA reads as TGTGCCAGCAGAACGAAAGACAGGGGGCAGGAGACCCAGTACTTC.

This chain uses TRBV21-1 with TRBJ2-3; the tabulated D call, TRBD2, remains unverified against the DNA. TRBV21-1 is noted as a pseudogene. There are 17 residues in the CDR3. For the CDR3, the DNA is TGTGCCAGCAGCAAAGGGATAGCGGGAGTCGAGACAGATACGCAGTATTTT. This encodes CASSKGIAGVETDTQYF.

J is TRBJ2-7 and V is TRBV14; D remains unclear. The CDR3 is 13 residues long. V was pared by 2 bases and J by 2 bases, with 7 bases between. Germline lookup yields CDR1 SGHDN and CDR2 FVKESK. CDR3 sequence (DNA): TGTGCCAGCAGCCAAATTAGTACCTACGAGCAGTACTTC. Its protein product is CASSQISTYEQYF.